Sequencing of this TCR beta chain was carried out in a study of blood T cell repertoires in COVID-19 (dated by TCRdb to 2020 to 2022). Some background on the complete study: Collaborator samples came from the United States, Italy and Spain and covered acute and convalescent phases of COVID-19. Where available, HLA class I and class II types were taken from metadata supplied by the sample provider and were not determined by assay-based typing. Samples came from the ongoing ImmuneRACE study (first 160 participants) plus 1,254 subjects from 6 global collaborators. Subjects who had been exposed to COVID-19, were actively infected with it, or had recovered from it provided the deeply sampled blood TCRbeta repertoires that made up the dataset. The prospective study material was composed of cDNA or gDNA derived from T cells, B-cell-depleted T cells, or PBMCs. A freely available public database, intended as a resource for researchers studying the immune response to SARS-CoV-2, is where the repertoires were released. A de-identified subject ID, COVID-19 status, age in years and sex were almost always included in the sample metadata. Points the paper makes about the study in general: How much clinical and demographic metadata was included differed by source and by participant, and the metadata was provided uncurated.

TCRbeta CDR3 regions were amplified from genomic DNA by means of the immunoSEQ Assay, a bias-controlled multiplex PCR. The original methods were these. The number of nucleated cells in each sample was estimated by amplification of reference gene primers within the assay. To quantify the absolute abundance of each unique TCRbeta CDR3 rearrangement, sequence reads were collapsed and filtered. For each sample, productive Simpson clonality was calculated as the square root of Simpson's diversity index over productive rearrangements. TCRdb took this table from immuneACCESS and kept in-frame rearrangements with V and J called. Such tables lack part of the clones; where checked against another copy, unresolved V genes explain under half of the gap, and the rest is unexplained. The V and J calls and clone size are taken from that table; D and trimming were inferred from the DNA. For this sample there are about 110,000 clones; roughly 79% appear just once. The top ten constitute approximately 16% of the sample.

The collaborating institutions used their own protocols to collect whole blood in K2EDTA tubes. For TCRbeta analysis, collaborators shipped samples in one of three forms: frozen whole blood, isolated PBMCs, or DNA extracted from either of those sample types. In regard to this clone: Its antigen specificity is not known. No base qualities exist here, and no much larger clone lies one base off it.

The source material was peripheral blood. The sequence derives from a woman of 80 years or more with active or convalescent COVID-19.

The CDR3 here reads CASSQDSAGVRETQYF. The DNA sequence reads TGTGCCAGCAGCCAAGATTCCGCGGGGGTCCGGGAGACCCAGTACTTC. Recombination connected TRBV3-1 (or the pseudogene TRBV3-2) to TRBJ2-5; a stretch of 7 junction bases matches TRBD2. Per the germline V gene (reference sequence), LGHDT is the CDR1 and YNNKEL is the CDR2. From its cysteine to its phenylalanine, the CDR3 spans 16 amino acids. Only CDR3 DNA is held: 48 bases, read in frame from base 1. For this chain, trimming is 0 bases at the V end and 5 bases at the J end, and the number of junction bases without a gene match is 9.